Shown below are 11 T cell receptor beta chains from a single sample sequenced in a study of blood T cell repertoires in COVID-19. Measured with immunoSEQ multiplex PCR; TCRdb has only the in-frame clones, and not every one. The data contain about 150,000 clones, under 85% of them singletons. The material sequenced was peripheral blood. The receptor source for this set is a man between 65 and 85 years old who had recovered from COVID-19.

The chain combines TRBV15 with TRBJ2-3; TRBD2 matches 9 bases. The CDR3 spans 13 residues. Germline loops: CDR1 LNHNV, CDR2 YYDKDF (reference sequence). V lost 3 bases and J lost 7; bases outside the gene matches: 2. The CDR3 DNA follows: TGTGCCACCAGCAGGGCGGGAGGGTATACGCAGTATTTT. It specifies CATSRAGGYTQYF. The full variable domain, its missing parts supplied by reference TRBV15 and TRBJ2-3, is DAMVIQNPRYQVTQFGKPVTLSCSQTLNHNVMYWYQQKSSQAPKLLFHYYDKDFNNEADTPDNFQSRRPNTSFCFLDIRSPGLGDTAMYLCATSRAGGYTQYFGPGTRLTVL.

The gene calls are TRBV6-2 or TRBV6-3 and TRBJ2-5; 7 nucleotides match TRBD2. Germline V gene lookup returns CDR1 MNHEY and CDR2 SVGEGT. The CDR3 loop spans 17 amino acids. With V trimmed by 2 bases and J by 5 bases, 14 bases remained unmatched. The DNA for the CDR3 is TGTGCCAGCAGTTACGAGGCGGGAGCCGACCCCCGGGAGACCCAGTACTTC. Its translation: CASSYEAGADPRETQYF.

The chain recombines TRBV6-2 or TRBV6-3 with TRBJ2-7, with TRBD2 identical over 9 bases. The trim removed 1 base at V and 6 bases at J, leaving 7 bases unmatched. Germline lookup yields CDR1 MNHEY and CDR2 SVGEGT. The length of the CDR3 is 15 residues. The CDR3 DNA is TGTGCCAGCAGTTACTTAACTAGCGGGTGGGGCGAGCAGTACTTC. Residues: CASSYLTSGWGEQYF.

CDR3 in DNA: TGTGCCAGCAGCTTAGCTTGGGACACCAATCCGGGGAAGACCCAGTACTTC. The encoded protein is CASSLAWDTNPGKTQYF. The V and J genes are TRBV11-2 and TRBJ2-5; possible D gene TRBD1, 6 bases. Germline loops: CDR1 SGHAT, CDR2 FQNNGV. The CDR3 totals 17 residues. The V gene lost 1 base and the J gene lost 6 bases, with 21 bases spanning the gap. Based on the CDR3 plus reference TRBV11-2 and TRBJ2-5, the full variable domain is EAGVAQSPRYKIIEKRQSVAFWCNPISGHATLYWYQQILGQGPKLLIQFQNNGVVDDSQLPKDRFSAERLKGVDSTLKIQPAKLEDSAVYLCASSLAWDTNPGKTQYFGPGTRLLVL.

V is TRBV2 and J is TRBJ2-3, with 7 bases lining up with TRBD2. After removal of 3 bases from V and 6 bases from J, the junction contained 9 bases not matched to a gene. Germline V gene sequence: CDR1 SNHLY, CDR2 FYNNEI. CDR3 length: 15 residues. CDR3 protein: CASSEQDPREDTQYF. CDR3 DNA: TGTGCCAGCAGTGAGCAGGACCCGCGGGAGGATACGCAGTATTTT.

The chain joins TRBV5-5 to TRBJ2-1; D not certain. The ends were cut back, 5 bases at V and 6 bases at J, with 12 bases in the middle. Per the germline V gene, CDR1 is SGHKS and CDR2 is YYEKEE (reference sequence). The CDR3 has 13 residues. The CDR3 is CASRDGRTNEQFF. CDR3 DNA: TGTGCCAGCAGGGATGGGCGAACCAATGAGCAGTTCTTC. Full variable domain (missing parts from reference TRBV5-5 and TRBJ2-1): DAGVTQSPTHLIKTRGQQVTLRCSPISGHKSVSWYQQVLGQGPQFIFQYYEKEERGRGNFPDRFSARQFPNYSSELNVNALLLGDSALYLCASRDGRTNEQFFGPGTRLTVL.

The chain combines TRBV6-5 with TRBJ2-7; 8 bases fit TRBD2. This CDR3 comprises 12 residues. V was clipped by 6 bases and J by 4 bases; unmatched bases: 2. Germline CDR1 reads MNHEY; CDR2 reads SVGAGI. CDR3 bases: TGTGCCAGCAGACTAGCGGCTTACGAGCAGTACTTC. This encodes CASRLAAYEQYF.

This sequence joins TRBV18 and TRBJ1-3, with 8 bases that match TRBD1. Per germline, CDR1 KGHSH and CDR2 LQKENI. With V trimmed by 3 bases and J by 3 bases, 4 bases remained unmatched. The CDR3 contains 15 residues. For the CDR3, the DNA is TGTGCCAGCTCACCCCAGGGGACAGGTGGAAACACCATATATTTT. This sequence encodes CASSPQGTGGNTIYF.

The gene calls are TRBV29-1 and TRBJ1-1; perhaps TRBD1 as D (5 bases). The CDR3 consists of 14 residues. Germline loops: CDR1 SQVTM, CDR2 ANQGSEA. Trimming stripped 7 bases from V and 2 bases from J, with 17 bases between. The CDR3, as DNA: TGCAGCGCCAGAATATACGACAGCAACACTGAAGCTTTCTTT. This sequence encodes CSARIYDSNTEAFF. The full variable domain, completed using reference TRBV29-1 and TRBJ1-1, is SAVISQKPSRDICQRGTSLTIQCQVDSQVTMMFWYRQQPGQSLTLIATANQGSEATYESGFVIDKFPISRPNLTFSTLTVSNMSPEDSSIYLCSARIYDSNTEAFFGQGTRLTVV.

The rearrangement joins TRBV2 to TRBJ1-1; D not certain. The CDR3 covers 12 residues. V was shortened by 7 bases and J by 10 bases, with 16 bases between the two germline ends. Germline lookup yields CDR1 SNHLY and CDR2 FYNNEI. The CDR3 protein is CASTWRTDGAFF. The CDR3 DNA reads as TGTGCCAGCACATGGAGGACCGATGGAGCTTTCTTT.

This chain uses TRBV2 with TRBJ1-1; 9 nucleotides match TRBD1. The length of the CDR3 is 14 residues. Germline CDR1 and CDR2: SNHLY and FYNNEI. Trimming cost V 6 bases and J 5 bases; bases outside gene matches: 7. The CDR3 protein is CASRIGQGQTEAFF. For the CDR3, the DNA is TGTGCCAGCAGGATCGGACAGGGGCAAACTGAAGCTTTCTTT.